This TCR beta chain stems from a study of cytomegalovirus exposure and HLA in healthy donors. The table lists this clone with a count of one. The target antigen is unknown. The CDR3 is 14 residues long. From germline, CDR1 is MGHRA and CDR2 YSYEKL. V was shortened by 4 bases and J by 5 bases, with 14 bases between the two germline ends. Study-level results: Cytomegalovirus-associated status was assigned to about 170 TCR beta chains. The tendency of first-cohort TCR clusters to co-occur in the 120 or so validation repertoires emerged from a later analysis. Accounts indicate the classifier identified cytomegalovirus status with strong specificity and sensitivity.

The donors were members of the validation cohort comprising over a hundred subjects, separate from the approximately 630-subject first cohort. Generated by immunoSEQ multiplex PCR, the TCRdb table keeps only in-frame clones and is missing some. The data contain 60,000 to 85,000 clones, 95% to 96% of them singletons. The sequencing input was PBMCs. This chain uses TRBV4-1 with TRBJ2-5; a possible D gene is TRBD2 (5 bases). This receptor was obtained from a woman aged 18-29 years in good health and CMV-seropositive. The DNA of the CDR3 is TGCGCCAGCAGCCCCCGCCACGGCGGGGAGACCCAGTACTTC. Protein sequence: CASSPRHGGETQYF.